These T cell receptor beta chains were read from a single sample in a study of CD8+ T cells in alopecia areata. Using immunoSEQ multiplex PCR, the repertoire was profiled, and TCRdb retains in-frame clones only, with some absent. The table includes roughly 73,000 clones, about 30% detected once. The sequencing used CD8+ T cells sorted from blood, collected at week 4, from a patient treated with tofacitinib. The receptors here all came from a human donor with alopecia areata. Both conserved end residues are part of each CDR3. The order of the fields is J gene, D gene, V gene, clone size, CDR3 protein, CDR3 DNA. A D gene is named only where the DNA matches it firmly. Only part of the rows carry a size: once, few, many, or a class if the clone is expanded.

j_gene: TRBJ2-2; d_gene: NA; v_gene: TRBV7-8; abundance: NA; CDR3aa: CASRAGELFF; CDR3nt: TGTGCCAGTCGGGCCGGGGAGCTGTTTTTT
j_gene: TRBJ2-1; d_gene: TRBD1; v_gene: TRBV15; abundance: few; CDR3aa: CATSKRQGGDEQFF; CDR3nt: TGTGCCACCAGCAAAAGACAGGGGGGCGATGAGCAGTTCTTC
j_gene: TRBJ2-3; d_gene: NA; v_gene: TRBV4-1; abundance: few; CDR3aa: CASSRGGPADTQYF; CDR3nt: TGCGCCAGCAGCCGCGGAGGGCCGGCAGATACGCAGTATTTT
j_gene: TRBJ2-4; d_gene: NA; v_gene: TRBV4-1; abundance: few; CDR3aa: CASSQDISVREAKNIQYF; CDR3nt: TGCGCCAGCAGCCAAGATATATCGGTCAGGGAGGCCAAAAACATTCAGTACTTC
j_gene: TRBJ2-7; d_gene: TRBD2; v_gene: TRBV6-5; abundance: once; CDR3aa: CASSYSRTSGMRWQYF; CDR3nt: TGTGCCAGCAGTTACTCGAGGACTAGCGGGATGCGGTGGCAGTACTTC
j_gene: TRBJ2-7; d_gene: NA; v_gene: TRBV29-1; abundance: NA; CDR3aa: CSVSESTYEQYF; CDR3nt: TGCAGCGTTTCAGAATCTACCTACGAGCAGTACTTC
j_gene: TRBJ2-3; d_gene: TRBD2; v_gene: TRBV4-1; abundance: few; CDR3aa: CASSRTSAADTQYF; CDR3nt: TGCGCCAGCAGCCGGACTAGTGCCGCAGATACGCAGTATTTT
j_gene: TRBJ2-2; d_gene: TRBD2; v_gene: TRBV13; abundance: few; CDR3aa: CASSKTSGRAIWDTGELFF; CDR3nt: TGTGCCAGCAGCAAGACTAGCGGGAGGGCCATATGGGACACCGGGGAGCTGTTTTTT
j_gene: TRBJ2-2; d_gene: TRBD2; v_gene: TRBV20-1; abundance: NA; CDR3aa: CSAAGAGELFF; CDR3nt: TGCAGTGCCGCGGGGGCCGGGGAGCTGTTTTTT
j_gene: TRBJ2-5; d_gene: NA; v_gene: TRBV29-1; abundance: NA; CDR3aa: CSVESGEETQYF; CDR3nt: TGCAGCGTTGAATCCGGCGAAGAGACCCAGTACTTC
j_gene: TRBJ1-1; d_gene: NA; v_gene: TRBV29-1; abundance: NA; CDR3aa: CSVGGTEAFF; CDR3nt: TGCAGCGTTGGGGGCACTGAAGCTTTCTTT
j_gene: TRBJ1-1; d_gene: NA; v_gene: TRBV29-1; abundance: NA; CDR3aa: CSGGWVEPNTEAFF; CDR3nt: TGCAGCGGGGGTTGGGTAGAGCCCAACACTGAAGCTTTCTTT
j_gene: TRBJ2-2; d_gene: NA; v_gene: TRBV29-1; abundance: few; CDR3aa: CSVFVGELFF; CDR3nt: TGCAGCGTTTTCGTCGGGGAGCTGTTTTTT
j_gene: TRBJ2-2; d_gene: NA; v_gene: TRBV9; abundance: few; CDR3aa: CASSVGAKRTGELFF; CDR3nt: TGTGCCAGCAGCGTAGGGGCCAAAAGGACCGGGGAGCTGTTTTTT
j_gene: TRBJ2-2; d_gene: NA; v_gene: TRBV5-4; abundance: NA; CDR3aa: CASSQGTYAYTGELFF; CDR3nt: TGTGCCAGCAGCCAGGGGACGTACGCCTACACCGGGGAGCTGTTTTTT
j_gene: TRBJ2-2; d_gene: TRBD1; v_gene: TRBV19; abundance: NA; CDR3aa: CASSSDRTGELFF; CDR3nt: TGTGCCAGTAGTTCGGACAGGACTGGGGAGCTGTTTTTT